This T cell receptor (beta chain) comes out of a study of blood T cell repertoires in COVID-19. Study-level information: Recovered status in Cohort 3 required two negative PCRs, clearance, or symptom resolution. Researchers got acute and convalescent COVID-19 samples from the United States, Italy and Spain.

V was pared by 2 bases and J by 4 bases, with 13 bases of the junction left unmatched. The germline CDR1 and CDR2 sequences are MDHEN and SYDVKM. This CDR3 has 17 residues. Profiled with immunoSEQ multiplex PCR; TCRdb holds only in-frame clones, not every one. The repertoire holds roughly 230,000 clones, with 87% as singletons. The sequence was obtained from a man aged 25-45 years in a cohort exposed to, infected with or recovered from COVID-19 (not recorded which). The chain joins TRBV28 to TRBJ1-1, with 7 bases lining up with TRBD1. The sequenced sample was PBMCs or T cells enriched from blood (not recorded which). The CDR3 nucleotides read TGTGCCAGCAGTTTAGCAGGCGAGGGGGCCTTTCGCACTGAAGCTTTCTTT. Its protein is CASSLAGEGAFRTEAFF.